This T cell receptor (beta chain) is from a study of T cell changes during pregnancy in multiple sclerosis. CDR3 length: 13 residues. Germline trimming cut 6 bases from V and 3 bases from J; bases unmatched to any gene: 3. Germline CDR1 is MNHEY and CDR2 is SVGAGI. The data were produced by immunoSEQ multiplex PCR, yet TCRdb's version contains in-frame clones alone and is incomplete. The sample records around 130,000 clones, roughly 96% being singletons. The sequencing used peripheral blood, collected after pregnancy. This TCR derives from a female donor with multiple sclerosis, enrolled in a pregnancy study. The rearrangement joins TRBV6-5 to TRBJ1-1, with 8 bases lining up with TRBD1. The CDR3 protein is CASSRTGHTEAFF. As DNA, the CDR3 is TGTGCCAGCAGCAGGACAGGGCACACTGAAGCTTTCTTT.